Listed here are 19 T cell receptor beta chains from one sample, sequenced in a study of T cell responses to AZD1222 COVID-19 vaccine. TCRdb keeps only in-frame clones here, not all; method: immunoSEQ multiplex PCR. Altogether about 120,000 clones are present, about 94% being singletons, with the ten largest covering 2.5% to 3%. The source was peripheral blood, collected 28 days after the second AZD1222 dose. The source of these receptors is an adult who received the AZD1222 COVID-19 vaccine.

The chain employs TRBV9 and TRBJ2-3; possibly TRBD2 for D (6 bases). In germline, CDR1 is SGDLS, CDR2 YYNGEE. The CDR3 runs to 12 residues. V was pared by 2 bases and J by 7 bases, with 8 bases between. This CDR3 is CASSVGGNTQYF. The CDR3 DNA follows: TGTGCCAGCAGCGTCGGAGGGAATACGCAGTATTTT.

The J gene is TRBJ2-1, the V gene TRBV6-5; 11 positions agree with TRBD2. Germline lookup yields CDR1 MNHEY and CDR2 SVGAGI. V lost 4 bases and J lost 4; bases outside the gene matches: 3. This CDR3 has 15 amino acids. CDR3 DNA sequence: TGTGCCAGCAGTTCCATAGCGGGGGGGTACAATGAGCAGTTCTTC. Protein sequence: CASSSIAGGYNEQFF.

The rearrangement links TRBV28 to TRBJ2-7; 8 bases agree with TRBD2. CDR1 is MDHEN, CDR2 SYDVKM, per germline. The CDR3 runs 16 residues. V shed 5 bases, J shed 2 bases, and the junction held 11 bases outside the gene matches. CDR3 in amino acids: CASSTSLGGGPYEQYF. CDR3 nucleotides: TGTGCCAGCAGTACCTCCCTCGGGGGGGGCCCCTACGAGCAGTACTTC. Supplemented by reference TRBV28 and TRBJ2-7, the full variable domain reads DVKVTQSSRYLVKRTGEKVFLECVQDMDHENMFWYRQDPGLGLRLIYFSYDVKMKEKGDIPEGYSVSREKKERFSLILESASTNQTSMYLCASSTSLGGGPYEQYFGPGTRLTVT.

The chain has TRBV4-2 and TRBJ2-3; 7 bases fit TRBD2. The CDR3 spans 16 residues. Per the germline V gene, CDR1 is LGHNA and CDR2 is YNFKEQ. V was clipped by 0 bases and J by 3 bases; unmatched bases: 6. CDR3 in DNA: TGTGCCAGCAGCCAAGAGTACGGGGGGTCTACAGATACGCAGTATTTT. Translating it yields CASSQEYGGSTDTQYF.

DNA of the CDR3: TGCGCCAGCAGCTTTTTATCTGGCTACCCCGTGGAAGGGAATGAGCAGTTCTTC. It translates to CASSFLSGYPVEGNEQFF. The chain joins TRBV5-1 to TRBJ2-1, with D hard to call. The V end lost 2 bases, the J end lost 7 bases, and 25 bases lay between the germline ends. The germline CDR1 and CDR2 sequences are SGHRS and YFSETQ. The CDR3 runs 18 residues.

This clone has a single count. J is TRBJ1-6 and V is TRBV19, with TRBD1 as a possible D gene (5 bases). The CDR3 contains 14 residues. V was shortened by 5 bases and J by 10 bases, with 15 bases between the two germline ends. CDR1 and CDR2 (germline): LNHDA, SQIVND (reference sequence). CDR3 DNA: TGTGCCAGTAGTCAGGACACGGACTTCTCACCCCTCCACTTT. The encoded protein is CASSQDTDFSPLHF.

This clone appeared a single time. CDR3 sequence reads: CASSLGTLTEAFF. DNA of the CDR3: TGCGCCAGCAGCCTAGGGACCCTCACTGAAGCTTTCTTT. V and J are TRBV4-1 and TRBJ1-1; TRBD1 is a possible D gene (5 bases). The CDR3 spans 13 residues. Germline CDR1 MGHRA, CDR2 YSYEKL. Trimming stripped 4 bases from V and 4 bases from J, with 10 bases between.

This chain connects TRBV5-1 to TRBJ1-5, with a tentative D call TRBD1 (6 bases). Trimming took 0 bases from V and 5 from J, leaving 9 bases between them. This CDR3 spans 14 amino acids. Germline CDR1 SGHRS, CDR2 YFSETQ. Here the CDR3 reads CASSLGGADQPQHF. Written as DNA, the CDR3 is TGCGCCAGCAGCTTGGGGGGGGCAGATCAGCCCCAGCATTTT.

CDR3 in amino acids: CASRQGAGRTEAFF. In nucleotides, the CDR3 is TGTGCCAGCCGACAGGGGGCAGGACGGACTGAAGCTTTCTTT. V gene TRBV6-5 combines with J gene TRBJ1-1, with TRBD1 matching over 10 bases. V trimming: 8 bases; J trimming: 5 bases; junction bases outside the gene matches: 8. CDR3 length: 14 amino acids. Germline CDR1 reads MNHEY; CDR2 reads SVGAGI.

This clone was observed once. The chain is built from TRBV18 and TRBJ1-1, with a possible D match to TRBD1 (5 bases). CDR3 length equals 14 residues. From germline, CDR1 is KGHSH and CDR2 LQKENI. Trimming took off 0 bases at V and 10 bases at J, with 15 bases between the two ends. CDR3 region: CASSPPPGGSGAFF. The CDR3 DNA reads TGTGCCAGCTCACCACCGCCGGGGGGGAGCGGAGCTTTCTTT.

The rearrangement joins TRBV19 to TRBJ1-1; possible D gene TRBD1, 5 bases. Germline V CDR1 and CDR2: LNHDA, SQIVND (reference sequence). The CDR3 length is 15 residues. Trimming left V 1 base short and J 0 bases short, with 9 bases between. CDR3 loop: CASSIADTLNTEAFF. The CDR3 region has the DNA TGTGCCAGTAGTATAGCGGACACCTTGAACACTGAAGCTTTCTTT.

This clone was counted between two and nine times. Distinct nucleotide sequences in the sample also encode this CDR3. The V gene is TRBV12-5, the J gene TRBJ1-1; D not certain. V was cut by 3 bases and J by 0 bases, with 2 bases left in between. CDR1 and CDR2 from the germline V gene are LGHNT and FRNRAP. This CDR3 comprises 12 residues. The CDR3 nucleotides are TGTGCTAGTGGTTTAGTGAACACTGAAGCTTTCTTT. Residues: CASGLVNTEAFF. The full variable domain, its missing parts supplied by reference TRBV12-5 and TRBJ1-1, is DARVTQTPRHKVTEMGQEVTMRCQPILGHNTVFWYRQTMMQGLELLAYFRNRAPLDDSGMPKDRFSAEMPDATLATLKIQPSEPRDSAVYFCASGLVNTEAFFGQGTRLTVV.

The V gene is TRBV5-8, the J gene TRBJ1-2; 8 nucleotides line up with TRBD1. The ends lost 4 bases at V and 1 base at J; junction bases unmatched: 6. This CDR3 is 15 amino acids long. Germline V gene data show CDR1 as SGHTS and CDR2 as YDEGEE. CDR3 residues: CASSPWTGINYGYTF. The CDR3 DNA reads TGTGCCAGCAGCCCCTGGACAGGGATTAACTATGGCTACACCTTC.

This chain uses TRBV9 with TRBJ2-2; D not certain. The V end was cut by 5 bases, the J end by 1 base, with 6 bases between. CDR1 SGDLS and CDR2 YYNGEE come from the germline V gene. CDR3 size: 13 residues. The CDR3 DNA sequence: TGTGCCAGCAGGGATTGGAACACCGGGGAGCTGTTTTTT. Its translation is CASRDWNTGELFF.

This chain connects TRBV5-6 to TRBJ1-3, with D unresolved. The ends were cut back, 0 bases at V and 0 bases at J, with 7 bases in the middle. Germline CDR1 reads SGHDT; CDR2 reads YYEEEE. This CDR3 is built from 15 residues. CDR3 nucleotide sequence: TGTGCCAGCAGCTTGGGTGCCGGCTCTGGAAACACCATATATTTT. The encoded protein is CASSLGAGSGNTIYF. Full variable domain (outside the CDR3, taken from reference TRBV5-6 and TRBJ1-3): DAGVTQSPTHLIKTRGQQVTLRCSPKSGHDTVSWYQQALGQGPQFIFQYYEEEERQRGNFPDRFSGHQFPNYSSELNVNALLLGDSALYLCASSLGAGSGNTIYFGEGSWLTVV.

The J gene is TRBJ1-5, the V gene TRBV19; 7 nucleotides align to TRBD1. The CDR3 length is 14 residues. The V segment lost 7 bases and the J segment 2 bases; nucleotides outside the gene matches: 5. Germline loops: CDR1 LNHDA, CDR2 SQIVND (reference sequence). The CDR3 reads CASTVTGGNQPQHF. The CDR3 nucleotides are TGTGCCAGTACCGTTACAGGGGGCAATCAGCCCCAGCATTTT.

The CDR3 spells CASSQGLAGGPTDTQYF. CDR3 DNA: TGTGCCAGCAGCCAAGGCCTGGCGGGAGGGCCTACAGATACGCAGTATTTT. J is TRBJ2-3 and V is TRBV3-1 (or the pseudogene TRBV3-2); TRBD2 matches at 9 bases. CDR1 and CDR2 from the germline V gene are LGHDT and YNNKEL (reference sequence). The CDR3 is 17 amino acids. V lost 1 base and J lost 3; bases outside the gene matches: 8.

The V call is TRBV6-5, the J call TRBJ1-5; D possibly corresponds to TRBD1 (5 bases). This CDR3 region has 15 residues. The germline V and J ends were trimmed by 5 bases and 4 bases, with 15 bases remaining between them. Per germline, CDR1 MNHEY and CDR2 SVGAGI. The CDR3 reads CASSRVDGGNQPQHF. CDR3 sequence (DNA): TGTGCCAGCAGTAGAGTGGACGGGGGTAATCAGCCCCAGCATTTT.

J is TRBJ1-3 and V is TRBV27; 7 nucleotides match TRBD1. Germline V gene lookup returns CDR1 MNHEY and CDR2 SMNVEV (reference sequence). The CDR3 has 15 amino acids. J was trimmed by 1 base and V by 5 bases; bases with no gene match: 5. In nucleotides, the CDR3 is TGTGCCAGCAGTCGACAGGGAATTTCTGGAAACACCATATATTTT. This translates into CASSRQGISGNTIYF.